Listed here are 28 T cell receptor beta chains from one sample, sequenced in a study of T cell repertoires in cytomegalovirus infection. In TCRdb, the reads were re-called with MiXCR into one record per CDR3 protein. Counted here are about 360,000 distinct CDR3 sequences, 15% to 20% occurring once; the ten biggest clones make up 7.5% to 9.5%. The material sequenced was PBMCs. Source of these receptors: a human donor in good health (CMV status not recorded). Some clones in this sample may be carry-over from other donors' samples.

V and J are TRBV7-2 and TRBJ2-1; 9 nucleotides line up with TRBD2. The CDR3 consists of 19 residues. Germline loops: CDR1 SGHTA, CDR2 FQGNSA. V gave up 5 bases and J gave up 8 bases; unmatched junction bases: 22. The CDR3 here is CASSPRGSGGGAIFDEQFF. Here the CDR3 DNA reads TGTGCCAGCAGCCCCCGTGGGTCGGGCGGGGGGGCAATATTCGATGAGCAGTTCTTC.

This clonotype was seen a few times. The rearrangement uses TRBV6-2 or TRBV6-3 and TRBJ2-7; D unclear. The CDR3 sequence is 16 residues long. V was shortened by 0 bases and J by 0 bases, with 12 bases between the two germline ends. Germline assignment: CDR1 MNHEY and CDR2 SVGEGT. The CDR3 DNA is TGTGCCAGCAGTTACTCGGGCGGAGTGAACTCCTACGAGCAGTACTTC. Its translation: CASSYSGGVNSYEQYF.

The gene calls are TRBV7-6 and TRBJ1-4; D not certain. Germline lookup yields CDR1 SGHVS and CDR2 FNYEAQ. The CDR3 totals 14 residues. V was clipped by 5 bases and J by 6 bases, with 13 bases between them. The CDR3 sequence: CASSHRLEDEKLFF. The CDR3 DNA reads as TGTGCCAGCAGCCATAGATTGGAGGATGAAAAACTGTTTTTT.

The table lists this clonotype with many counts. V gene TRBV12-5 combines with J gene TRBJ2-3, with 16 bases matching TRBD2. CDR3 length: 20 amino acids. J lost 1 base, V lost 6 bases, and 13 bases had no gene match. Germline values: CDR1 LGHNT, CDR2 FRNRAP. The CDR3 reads CASGLTVGLAGGNGTDTQYF. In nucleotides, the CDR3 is TGTGCTAGTGGCCTCACGGTGGGACTAGCGGGGGGGAATGGCACAGATACGCAGTATTTT.

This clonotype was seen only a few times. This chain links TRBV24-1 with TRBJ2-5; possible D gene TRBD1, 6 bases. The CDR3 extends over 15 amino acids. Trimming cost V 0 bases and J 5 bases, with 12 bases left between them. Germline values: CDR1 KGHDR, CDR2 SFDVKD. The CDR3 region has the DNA TGTGCCACCAGTGATTTGCCGAACAGGGATGAGACCCAGTACTTC. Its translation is CATSDLPNRDETQYF.

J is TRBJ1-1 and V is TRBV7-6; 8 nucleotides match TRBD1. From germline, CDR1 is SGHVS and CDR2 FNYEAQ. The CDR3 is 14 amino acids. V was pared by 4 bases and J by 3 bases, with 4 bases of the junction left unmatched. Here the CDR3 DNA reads TGTGCCAGCAGCTCATACAGGGGGGACACTGAAGCTTTCTTT. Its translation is CASSSYRGDTEAFF.

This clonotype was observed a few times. CDR3 sequence: CSARDLEVAGGPLETQYF. CDR3 nucleotide sequence: TGCAGTGCTAGAGATCTGGAGGTAGCGGGAGGGCCGTTGGAGACCCAGTACTTC. V gene TRBV20-1 combines with J gene TRBJ2-5; TRBD2 matches at 11 bases. The germline V gene encodes CDR1 DFQATT and CDR2 SNEGSKA (reference sequence). This CDR3 has 18 amino acids. V lost 0 bases, J lost 5 bases, and 14 bases stayed unmatched.

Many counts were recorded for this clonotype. Here the CDR3 DNA reads TGTGCCAGCAGCCATAGGGGACAGGCCTATAATTCACCCCTCCACTTT. It is translated as CASSHRGQAYNSPLHF. The rearrangement uses TRBV7-2 and TRBJ1-6; TRBD1 matches at 8 bases. The CDR3 consists of 16 residues. After removal of 5 bases from V and 2 bases from J, the junction contained 5 bases not matched to a gene. Germline V gene sequence: CDR1 SGHTA, CDR2 FQGNSA.

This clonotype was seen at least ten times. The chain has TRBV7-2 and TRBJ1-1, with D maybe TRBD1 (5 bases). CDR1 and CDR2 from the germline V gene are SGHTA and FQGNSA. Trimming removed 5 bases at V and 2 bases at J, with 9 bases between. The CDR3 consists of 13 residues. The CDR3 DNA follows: TGTGCCAGCAGCGTCGGACACAACACTGAAGCTTTCTTT. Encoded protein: CASSVGHNTEAFF.

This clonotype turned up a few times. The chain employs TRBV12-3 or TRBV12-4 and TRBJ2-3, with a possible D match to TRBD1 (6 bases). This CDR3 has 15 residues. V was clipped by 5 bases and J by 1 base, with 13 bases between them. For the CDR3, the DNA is TGTGCCAGCAGTCCACAGGGTCCCGGCACAGATACGCAGTATTTT. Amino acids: CASSPQGPGTDTQYF.

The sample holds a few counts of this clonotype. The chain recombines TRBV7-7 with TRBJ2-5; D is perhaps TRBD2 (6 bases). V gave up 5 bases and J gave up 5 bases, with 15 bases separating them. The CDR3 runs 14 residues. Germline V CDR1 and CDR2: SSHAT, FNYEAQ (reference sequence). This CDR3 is CASSAAGTEETQYF. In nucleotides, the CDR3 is TGTGCCAGCAGCGCCGCTGGGACTGAGGAGACCCAGTACTTC. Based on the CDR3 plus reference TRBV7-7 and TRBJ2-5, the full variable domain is GAGVSQSPRYKVTKRGQDVTLRCDPISSHATLYWYQQALGQGPEFLTYFNYEAQPDKSGLPSDRFSAERPEGSISTLTIQRTEQRDSAMYRCASSAAGTEETQYFGPGTRLLVL.

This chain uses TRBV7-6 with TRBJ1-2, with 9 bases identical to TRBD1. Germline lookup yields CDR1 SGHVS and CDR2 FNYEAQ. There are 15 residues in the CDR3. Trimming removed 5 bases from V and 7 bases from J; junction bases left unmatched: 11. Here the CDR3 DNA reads TGTGCCAGCAGCGCTGACGGGACAGGGCTTGCTGGCTACACCTTC. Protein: CASSADGTGLAGYTF.

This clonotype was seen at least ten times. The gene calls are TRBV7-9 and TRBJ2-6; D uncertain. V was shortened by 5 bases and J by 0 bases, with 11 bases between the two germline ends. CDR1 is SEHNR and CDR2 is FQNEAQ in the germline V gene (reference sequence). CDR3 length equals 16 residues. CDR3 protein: CASSRDRVSGANVLTF. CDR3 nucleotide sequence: TGTGCCAGCAGCCGTGATCGGGTCTCTGGGGCCAACGTCCTGACTTTC.

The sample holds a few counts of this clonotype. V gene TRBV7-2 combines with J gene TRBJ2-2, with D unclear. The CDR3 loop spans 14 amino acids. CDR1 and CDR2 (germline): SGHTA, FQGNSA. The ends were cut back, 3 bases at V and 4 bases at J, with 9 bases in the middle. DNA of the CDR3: TGTGCCAGCAGCTTGGTGGTTCCCACCGGGGAGCTGTTTTTT. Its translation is CASSLVVPTGELFF.

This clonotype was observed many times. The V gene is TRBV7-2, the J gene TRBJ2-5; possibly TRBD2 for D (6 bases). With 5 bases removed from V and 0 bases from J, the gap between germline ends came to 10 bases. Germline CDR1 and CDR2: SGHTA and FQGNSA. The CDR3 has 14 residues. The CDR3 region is CASSLLAYQETQYF. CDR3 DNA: TGTGCCAGCAGCCTCCTAGCGTACCAAGAGACCCAGTACTTC. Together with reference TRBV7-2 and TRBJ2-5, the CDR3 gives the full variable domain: GAGVSQSPSNKVTEKGKDVELRCDPISGHTALYWYRQSLGQGLEFLIYFQGNSAPDKSGLPSDRFSAERTGGSVSTLTIQRTQQEDSAVYLCASSLLAYQETQYFGPGTRLLVL.

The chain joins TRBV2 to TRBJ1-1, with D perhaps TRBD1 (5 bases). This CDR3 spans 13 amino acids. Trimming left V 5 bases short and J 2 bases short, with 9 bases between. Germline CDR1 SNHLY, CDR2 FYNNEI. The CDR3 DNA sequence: TGTGCCAGCAGTAAGGACACCAACACTGAAGCTTTCTTT. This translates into CASSKDTNTEAFF.

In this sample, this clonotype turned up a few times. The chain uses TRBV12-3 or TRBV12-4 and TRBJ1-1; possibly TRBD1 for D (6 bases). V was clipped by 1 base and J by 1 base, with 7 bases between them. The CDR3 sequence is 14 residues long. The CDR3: CASSLGDTNTEAFF. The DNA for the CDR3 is TGTGCCAGCAGTTTAGGGGACACGAACACTGAAGCTTTCTTT.

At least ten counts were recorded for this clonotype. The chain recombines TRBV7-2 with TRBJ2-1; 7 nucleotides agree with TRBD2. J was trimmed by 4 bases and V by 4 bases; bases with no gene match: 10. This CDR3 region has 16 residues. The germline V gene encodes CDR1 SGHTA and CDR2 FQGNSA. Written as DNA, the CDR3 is TGTGCCAGCAGCTCCCTGGTGGGAGGGCCATACAATGAGCAGTTCTTC. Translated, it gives CASSSLVGGPYNEQFF.

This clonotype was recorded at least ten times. CDR3 in amino acids: CASSASKLGQVSNQPQHF. In DNA, the CDR3 is TGTGCCAGCAGCGCCTCAAAATTGGGACAGGTCTCCAATCAGCCCCAGCATTTT. The chain links TRBV6-1 to TRBJ1-5, with 8 bases that match TRBD1. CDR1 and CDR2 from the germline V gene are MNHNS and SASEGT. V was pared by 6 bases and J by 3 bases, with 16 bases of the junction left unmatched. The CDR3 spans 18 residues.

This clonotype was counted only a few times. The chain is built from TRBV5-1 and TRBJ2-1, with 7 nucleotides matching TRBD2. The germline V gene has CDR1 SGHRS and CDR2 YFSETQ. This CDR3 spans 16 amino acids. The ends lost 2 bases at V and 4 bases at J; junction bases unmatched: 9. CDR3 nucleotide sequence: TGCGCCAGCAGCTTCTCCCCGGCTAGCGGATACAATGAGCAGTTCTTC. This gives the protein CASSFSPASGYNEQFF.

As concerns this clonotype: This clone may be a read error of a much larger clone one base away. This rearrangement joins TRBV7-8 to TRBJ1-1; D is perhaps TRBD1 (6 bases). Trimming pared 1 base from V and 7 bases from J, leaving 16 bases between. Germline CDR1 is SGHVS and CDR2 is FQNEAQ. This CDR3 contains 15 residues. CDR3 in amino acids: CASSLVGGRWVEAFF. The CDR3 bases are TGTGCCAGCAGCTTAGTAGGGGGGCGTTGGGTTGAAGCTTTCTTT.

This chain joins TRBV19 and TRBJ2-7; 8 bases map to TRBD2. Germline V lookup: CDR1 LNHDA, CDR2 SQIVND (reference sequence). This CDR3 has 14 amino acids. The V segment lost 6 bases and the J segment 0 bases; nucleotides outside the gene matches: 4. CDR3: CASRLAESSYEQYF. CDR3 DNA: TGTGCCAGTAGACTAGCGGAAAGCTCCTACGAGCAGTACTTC.

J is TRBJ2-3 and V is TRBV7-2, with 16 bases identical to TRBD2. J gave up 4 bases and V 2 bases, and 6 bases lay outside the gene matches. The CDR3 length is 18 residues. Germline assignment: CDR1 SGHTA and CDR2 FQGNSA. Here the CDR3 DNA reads TGTGCCAGCAGCTTACTCCCGGGACTAGCGGGGGGGCCAGATACGCAGTATTTT. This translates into CASSLLPGLAGGPDTQYF.

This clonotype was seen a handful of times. CDR3: CASRPGGASGNTIYF. The CDR3 coding sequence is TGTGCCAGCAGACCTGGGGGGGCTAGTGGAAACACCATATATTTT. This chain connects TRBV12-3 or TRBV12-4 to TRBJ1-3; D is possibly TRBD1 (6 bases). V dropped 6 bases and J dropped 3 bases, with 15 bases sitting between them. The CDR3 has 15 residues.

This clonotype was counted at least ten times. The CDR3 nucleotides read TGTGCCAGCAGCCTCACTAGCGGGTACTACGAGCAGTACTTC. Its translation: CASSLTSGYYEQYF. The J gene is TRBJ2-7, the V gene TRBV7-2; 9 positions match TRBD2. The CDR3 extends over 14 amino acids. J gave up 3 bases and V 5 bases, and 5 bases lay outside the gene matches. Germline loops: CDR1 SGHTA, CDR2 FQGNSA.

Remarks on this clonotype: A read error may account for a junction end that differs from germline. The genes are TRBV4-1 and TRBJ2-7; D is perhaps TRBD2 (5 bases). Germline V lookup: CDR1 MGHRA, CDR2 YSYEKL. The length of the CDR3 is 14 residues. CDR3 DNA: TGTGCCAGCAGCCAAGATCGGGATTCCTACGAGCAGTACTTC. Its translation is CASSQDRDSYEQYF.

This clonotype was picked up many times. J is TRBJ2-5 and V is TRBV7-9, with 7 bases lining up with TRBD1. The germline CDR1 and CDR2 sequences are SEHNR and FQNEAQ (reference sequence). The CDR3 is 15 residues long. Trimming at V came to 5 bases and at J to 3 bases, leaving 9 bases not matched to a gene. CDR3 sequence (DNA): TGTGCCAGCAGCAAATGGGACAGCCCCAAAGAGACCCAGTACTTC. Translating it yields CASSKWDSPKETQYF. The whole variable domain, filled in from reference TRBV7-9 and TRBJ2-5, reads DTGVSQNPRHKITKRGQNVTFRCDPISEHNRLYWYRQTLGQGPEFLTYFQNEAQLEKSRLLSDRFSAERPKGSFSTLEIQRTEQGDSAMYLCASSKWDSPKETQYFGPGTRLLVL.

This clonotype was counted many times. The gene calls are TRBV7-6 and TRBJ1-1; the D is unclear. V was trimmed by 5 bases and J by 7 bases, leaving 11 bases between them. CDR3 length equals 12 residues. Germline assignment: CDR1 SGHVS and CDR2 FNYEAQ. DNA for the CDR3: TGTGCCAGCAGCCCGTACGGGGTTGAAGCTTTCTTT. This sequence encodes CASSPYGVEAFF.